The 32 T cell receptor beta chains reported below all come from one sample, sequenced in a study of blood T cells in healthy people across ages. It was with a sample-barcoded 5' primer and a J-beta primer mix that a second PCR of about 6 to 12 cycles was run. TCRdb reprocessed the 5' RACE reads with MiXCR, giving one entry per CDR3 protein. The sample consists of 540,000 or so distinct CDR3 sequences, under 55% of them appearing once. Sequenced sample: blood. Receptors were obtained from a man older than 75 in good health.

The chain links TRBV29-1 to TRBJ2-4; D not certain. The V gene lost 3 bases and the J gene lost 0 bases, with 12 bases spanning the gap. CDR1 is SQVTM and CDR2 is ANQGSEA in the germline V gene. This CDR3 comprises 15 residues. The CDR3 bases are TGCAGCGTTGATCCCCCCGGCCCAGCCAAAAACATTCAGTACTTC. Its protein is CSVDPPGPAKNIQYF.

Notes on this clonotype: This may stem from a read error, because a much larger clone lies one nucleotide away. The V gene is TRBV6-5, the J gene TRBJ2-1; D call uncertain. CDR1 MNHEY and CDR2 SVGAGI come from the germline V gene. V lost 1 base to trimming and J lost 0 bases, with 10 bases between them. The CDR3 has 16 amino acids. This CDR3 is CASSYFLGSSYNEQFF. CDR3 in DNA: TGTGCCAGCAGTTACTTCCTCGGAAGCTCCTACAATGAGCAGTTCTTC.

A word on this clonotype: The junction does not match germline at one end; this may be a read error. The chain couples TRBV12-3 or TRBV12-4 to TRBJ1-5; weak D call: TRBD1 (5 bases). The CDR3 totals 15 residues. The DNA of the CDR3 is TGTGCCGGCAGGAAAAACCAGGGAAGCAATCAGCCCCAGCATTTT. Translation gives CAGRKNQGSNQPQHF.

J is TRBJ2-1 and V is TRBV4-3, with D possibly being TRBD1 (5 bases). The DNA end is a closer match to TRBJ2-7, so the J assignment may be wrong. Germline V gene sequence: CDR1 LGHNA, CDR2 YSLEER. The CDR3 has 15 amino acids. The CDR3 is CASSQEQQAYNEQYF. For the CDR3, the DNA is TGCGCCAGCAGCCAAGAACAACAGGCCTACAATGAGCAGTACTTC.

V is TRBV7-2 and J is TRBJ1-2; 7 bases map to TRBD1. The germline V gene has CDR1 SGHTA and CDR2 FQGNSA. V was clipped by 3 bases and J by 4 bases; unmatched bases: 5. The CDR3 runs 14 residues. The chain's CDR3 is CASSFQGQSYGYTF. The CDR3, as DNA: TGTGCCAGCAGCTTTCAGGGACAGAGCTATGGCTACACCTTC. Full variable domain (outside the CDR3, taken from reference TRBV7-2 and TRBJ1-2): GAGVSQSPSNKVTEKGKDVELRCDPISGHTALYWYRQSLGQGLEFLIYFQGNSAPDKSGLPSDRFSAERTGGSVSTLTIQRTQQEDSAVYLCASSFQGQSYGYTFGSGTRLTVV.

Concerning this clonotype itself: An end of the junction does not agree with germline; a read error may underlie this. V usage is TRBV29-1 and J usage is TRBJ2-7; 11 bases match TRBD2. The CDR3 is made up of 15 amino acids. Per the germline V gene, CDR1 is SQVTM and CDR2 is ANQGSEA. CDR3 loop: CSVESGTSGGYEQYF. In DNA, the CDR3 is TGCAGCGTCGAAAGCGGGACTAGCGGAGGCTACGAGCAGTACTTT.

V is TRBV7-2 and J is TRBJ1-6; D might be TRBD1 (6 bases). Germline CDR1 SGHTA, CDR2 FQGNSA. There are 16 residues in the CDR3. Trimming stripped 1 base from V and 9 bases from J, with 16 bases between. CDR3 protein: CASSLVGQGRGSPLHF. The DNA of the CDR3 is TGTGCCAGCAGCTTAGTGGGTCAGGGCAGGGGTTCACCCCTCCACTTT.

This clonotype was observed a handful of times. The V call is TRBV27, the J call TRBJ2-7; D perhaps matches TRBD1 (6 bases). The germline CDR1 and CDR2 sequences are MNHEY and SMNVEV (reference sequence). Trimming stripped 5 bases from V and 1 base from J, with 9 bases between. This CDR3 contains 13 residues. The CDR3 reads CASSIGQSYEQYF. CDR3 sequence (DNA): TGTGCCAGCAGTATCGGACAGTCCTACGAGCAGTACTTC.

With regard to this clonotype: A much bigger clone sits one base away, suggesting this may be a read error. The chain couples TRBV20-1 to TRBJ2-7; a weak D match, TRBD1 (6 bases). The J call may not be correct, given that the DNA end is closer to TRBJ2-5. This CDR3 contains 11 residues. Per germline, CDR1 DFQATT and CDR2 SNEGSKA (reference sequence). The CDR3 DNA sequence: TGCAGGGCTAGTAGGGGGGAGACCCAGTACTTC. Protein sequence: CRASRGETQYF.

The rearrangement joins TRBV3-1 to TRBJ2-7; 14 bases map to TRBD2. V trimming: 3 bases; J trimming: 9 bases; junction bases outside the gene matches: 7. The CDR3 is made up of 15 amino acids. Looked up from germline, CDR1 is LGHDT and CDR2 is YNNKEL (reference sequence). DNA for the CDR3: TGTGCCAGCAGCCAGGGACTAGCGGGGGATTCCGGGCAGTACTTC. It yields the protein CASSQGLAGDSGQYF.

The chain uses TRBV10-3 and TRBJ2-2; 9 bases fit TRBD1. The CDR3 has 14 amino acids. V lost 3 bases, J lost 8 bases, and 4 bases stayed unmatched. Germline loops: CDR1 ENHRY, CDR2 SYGVKD. The CDR3 loop reads CAISDYRGRGELFF. The CDR3 coding sequence is TGTGCCATCAGTGACTACAGGGGGCGGGGGGAGCTGTTTTTT.

The sample holds a few counts of this clonotype. CDR3 DNA sequence: TGCGCCAGCAGTAGCGGGACAAATTTTAACTATGGCTACACCTTC. Translating it yields CASSSGTNFNYGYTF. This chain uses TRBV5-1 with TRBJ1-2, with a tentative D call TRBD1 (6 bases). Trimming removed 5 bases from V and 1 base from J, with 15 bases in between. This CDR3 contains 15 residues. Germline V gene lookup returns CDR1 SGHRS and CDR2 YFSETQ.

On this clonotype itself: A much larger clone is a single base away; this may be a read error. In nucleotides, the CDR3 is TGTGCCAGCAGGAACCCGGCGGGATTCGGCGAGCAGTACTTC. It encodes CASRNPAGFGEQYF. J is TRBJ2-7 and V is TRBV6-5; TRBD2 is a possible D gene (6 bases). The germline V and J ends were trimmed by 6 bases and 6 bases, with 18 bases remaining between them. CDR3 size: 14 residues. CDR1 and CDR2 (germline): MNHEY, SVGAGI.

The chain has TRBV20-1 and TRBJ1-3; maybe TRBD1 (6 bases). V gave up 0 bases and J gave up 5 bases, with 17 bases separating them. The CDR3 consists of 16 residues. The V gene's germline CDR1 is DFQATT and CDR2 SNEGSKA (reference sequence). CDR3 DNA sequence: TGCAGTGCTAGAGACGCCCGTGGAGGGGGTAGAAACACCATATATTTT. This translates into CSARDARGGGRNTIYF.

The genes are TRBV28 and TRBJ2-7; 8 positions match TRBD1. In germline, CDR1 is MDHEN, CDR2 SYDVKM. The junction had 9 bases not matched to a gene; V was cut back by 4 bases and J by 4 bases. The CDR3 totals 15 residues. DNA for the CDR3: TGTGCCAGCAGTTCTTCCGGGACAGGAAAATACGAGCAGTACTTC. Its protein is CASSSSGTGKYEQYF. The variable domain in full, completed from reference TRBV28 and TRBJ2-7, reads DVKVTQSSRYLVKRTGEKVFLECVQDMDHENMFWYRQDPGLGLRLIYFSYDVKMKEKGDIPEGYSVSREKKERFSLILESASTNQTSMYLCASSSSGTGKYEQYFGPGTRLTVT.

The J gene is TRBJ2-1, the V gene TRBV6-5; 12 nucleotides align to TRBD2. The CDR3 totals 16 residues. The germline gives CDR1 MNHEY, CDR2 SVGAGI. The V and J ends lost 0 bases and 7 bases, in that order; junction bases with no gene match: 4. CDR3 region: CASSYSGLAGKNEQFF. CDR3 in DNA: TGTGCCAGCAGTTACTCCGGACTAGCGGGAAAGAATGAGCAGTTCTTC.

This clonotype was observed a few times. The chain uses TRBV4-3 and TRBJ2-7; D remains unclear. CDR1 and CDR2 (germline): LGHNA, YSLEER. The CDR3 consists of 16 residues. V lost 1 base, J lost 2 bases, and 15 bases lay in between. CDR3 DNA sequence: TGCGCCAGCAGCCAAGTGCCGGCCGAGCCCCCCTACGAGCAGTACTTC. Its translation is CASSQVPAEPPYEQYF.

This clonotype was seen more than once but under ten times. This chain links TRBV4-2 with TRBJ2-7; 7 bases match TRBD1. The CDR3 spans 16 residues. The V gene's germline CDR1 is LGHNA and CDR2 YNFKEQ. V lost 4 bases and J lost 1; bases outside the gene matches: 10. The CDR3 loop reads CASSPNTGDSSYEQYF. CDR3 DNA: TGTGCCAGCAGCCCCAATACTGGGGACAGTTCCTACGAGCAGTACTTC.

The V gene is TRBV7-2, the J gene TRBJ1-4; no definite D call. Germline V CDR1 and CDR2: SGHTA, FQGNSA. V was shortened by 1 base and J by 7 bases, with 13 bases between the two germline ends. The CDR3 loop spans 15 amino acids. DNA of the CDR3: TGTGCCAGCAGCTTAGGGACCCACGGAAGTGAAAAACTGTTTTTT. Translating it yields CASSLGTHGSEKLFF.

This clonotype was seen a few times. CDR3: CASSPEGVAFEAFF. The CDR3 nucleotides are TGCGCCAGCAGCCCGGAGGGCGTAGCTTTTGAAGCTTTCTTT. The chain is built from TRBV5-1 and TRBJ1-1; D not resolved. The CDR3 runs to 14 residues. V lost 4 bases to trimming and J lost 7 bases, with 17 bases between them. The germline V gene encodes CDR1 SGHRS and CDR2 YFSETQ.

The chain combines TRBV18 with TRBJ2-4; D not resolved. The J call could be wrong; TRBJ2-5 is a better fit for the DNA end. The CDR3 runs to 15 residues. The germline V gene encodes CDR1 KGHSH and CDR2 LQKENI. The CDR3 nucleotides are TGTGCCAGCTCACCCTCTGTAGCAGAACTGGGGACCCAGTACTTC. The encoded protein is CASSPSVAELGTQYF.

The chain carries TRBV12-3 or TRBV12-4 and TRBJ2-5; 9 bases match TRBD2. J gave up 2 bases and V 2 bases, and 15 bases lay outside the gene matches. There are 19 residues in the CDR3. The CDR3 DNA is TGTGCCAGCAGTTTATCGGCGGCTAGCGGGGCGTTAACTCAAGAGACCCAGTACTTC. It translates to CASSLSAASGALTQETQYF.

The chain combines TRBV20-1 with TRBJ1-5; a possible D gene is TRBD1 (6 bases). Deletions cut 8 bases from V and 0 bases from J, with 14 bases between. Germline-derived CDR1 and CDR2 are DFQATT and SNEGSKA (reference sequence). The CDR3 spans 14 residues. CDR3 coding DNA: TGCAGTACCACGACAGGTTATAGCAATCAGCCCCAGCATTTT. Protein: CSTTTGYSNQPQHF.

Only a few counts were recorded for this clonotype. The V and J genes are TRBV21-1 and TRBJ2-1; the table's D call, TRBD2, was not checked against the DNA. TRBV21-1 is an annotated pseudogene. The CDR3 contains 12 residues. The CDR3 bases are TGTGCCAGCAGCAAAGGGGACTGGGAGCAGTTCTTC. Residues: CASSKGDWEQFF.

Concerning this clonotype: The germline gene is not matched at one end of the junction; a read error may be the cause. The chain couples TRBV2 to TRBJ2-2, with 8 bases lining up with TRBD2. The CDR3 spans 16 residues. CDR1 is SNHLY, CDR2 FYNNEI, per germline. The CDR3 loop is CASSYSGTRDSGELFF. The CDR3 DNA reads as TGCGCCAGCAGTTACTCCGGGACTAGAGATTCCGGGGAGCTGTTTTTT.

As DNA, the CDR3 is TGCGCCAGCAGAGAGGGGACGGTAAACACTGAAGCTTTCTTT. Its protein is CASREGTVNTEAFF. J is TRBJ1-1 and V is TRBV5-1, with D perhaps matching TRBD1 (5 bases). Germline assignment: CDR1 SGHRS and CDR2 YFSETQ. Trimming left V 5 bases short and J 2 bases short, with 13 bases between. The length of the CDR3 is 14 residues.

V gene TRBV12-3 or TRBV12-4 combines with J gene TRBJ2-4; possibly TRBD1 for D (5 bases). The J call may be mistaken, given a closer DNA end match to TRBJ2-7. This CDR3 has 13 residues. CDR3 nucleotide sequence: TGTGCCAGCTGTTGGATACAGGTTTCCGAGCAGTACTTC. Encoded protein: CASCWIQVSEQYF.

This rearrangement joins TRBV20-1 to TRBJ2-1; D not certain. Germline CDR1 DFQATT, CDR2 SNEGSKA (reference sequence). V gave up 6 bases and J gave up 0 bases, with 12 bases separating them. This CDR3 comprises 14 residues. DNA for the CDR3: TGCAGTGCCCCCGAAAAGAGCTCCTACAATGAGCAGTTCTTC. Translating it yields CSAPEKSSYNEQFF.

This clonotype was detected only a few times. The V gene is TRBV20-1, the J gene TRBJ2-1, with D possibly TRBD2 on 6 matching bases. CDR3 length equals 14 residues. The V end lost 3 bases, the J end lost 7 bases, and 16 bases lay between the germline ends. Germline V CDR1 and CDR2: DFQATT, SNEGSKA (reference sequence). CDR3 nucleotides: TGCAGTGCTAGGCGGGGTGACTGGATTAATGAGCAGTTCTTC. Translating gives CSARRGDWINEQFF.

CDR3 amino acids: CSASSGGGNSPLHF. As DNA, the CDR3 is TGCAGCGCCTCCTCAGGGGGAGGGAATTCACCCCTCCACTTT. The V call is TRBV29-1, the J call TRBJ1-6, with 7 bases that match TRBD1. From germline, CDR1 is SQVTM and CDR2 ANQGSEA. Unmatched junction bases numbered 10, after V lost 7 bases and J lost 7 bases. The CDR3 has 14 amino acids.

The chain joins TRBV6-1 to TRBJ1-1; 11 bases fit TRBD1. Germline CDR1 and CDR2: MNHNS and SASEGT. J was trimmed by 0 bases and V by 7 bases; bases with no gene match: 10. CDR3 length: 17 amino acids. CDR3 region: CASTLDRGRSMNTEAFF. The DNA for the CDR3 is TGTGCCAGCACCCTGGACAGGGGGCGGAGTATGAACACTGAAGCTTTCTTT.

There are a few counts of this clonotype. The rearrangement uses TRBV20-1 and TRBJ2-1, with 7 bases fitting TRBD2. V lost 3 bases, J lost 4 bases, and 3 bases stayed unmatched. Germline lookup yields CDR1 DFQATT and CDR2 SNEGSKA (reference sequence). The CDR3 has 13 amino acids. This chain's CDR3 is CSASGRKYNEQFF. The CDR3 region has the DNA TGCAGTGCTAGCGGGAGGAAATACAATGAGCAGTTCTTC.